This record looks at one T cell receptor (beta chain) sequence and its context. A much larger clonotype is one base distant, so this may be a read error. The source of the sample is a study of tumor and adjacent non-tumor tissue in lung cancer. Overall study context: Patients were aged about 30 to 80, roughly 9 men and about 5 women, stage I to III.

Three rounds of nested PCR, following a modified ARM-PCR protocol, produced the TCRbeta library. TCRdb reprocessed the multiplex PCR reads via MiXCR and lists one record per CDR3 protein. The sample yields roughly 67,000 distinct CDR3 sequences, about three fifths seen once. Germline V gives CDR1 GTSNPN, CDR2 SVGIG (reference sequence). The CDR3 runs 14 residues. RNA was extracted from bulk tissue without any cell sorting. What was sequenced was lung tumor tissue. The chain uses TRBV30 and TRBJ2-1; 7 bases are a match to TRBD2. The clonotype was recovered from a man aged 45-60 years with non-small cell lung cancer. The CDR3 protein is CAWSGAGESNEQLF. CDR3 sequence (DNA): TGTGCCTGGAGTGGTGCGGGAGAGAGCAATGAGCAGCTCTTC.